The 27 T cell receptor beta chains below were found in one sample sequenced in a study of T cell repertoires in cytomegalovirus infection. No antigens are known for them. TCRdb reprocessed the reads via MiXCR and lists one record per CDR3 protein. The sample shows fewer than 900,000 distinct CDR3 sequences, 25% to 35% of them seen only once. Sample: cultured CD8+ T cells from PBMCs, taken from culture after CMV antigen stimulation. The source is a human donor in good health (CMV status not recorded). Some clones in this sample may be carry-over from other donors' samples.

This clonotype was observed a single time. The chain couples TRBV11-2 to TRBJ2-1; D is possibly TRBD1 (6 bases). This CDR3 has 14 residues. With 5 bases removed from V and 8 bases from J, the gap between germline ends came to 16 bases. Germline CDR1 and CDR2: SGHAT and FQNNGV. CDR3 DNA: TGTGCCAGCAGCGAAGAACACAGGGTCCATGAGCAGTTCTTC. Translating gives CASSEEHRVHEQFF.

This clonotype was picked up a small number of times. DNA for the CDR3: TGTGCCAGCAGTCCCTGGGCAGGCTACGAGCAGTACTTC. Protein: CASSPWAGYEQYF. The chain links TRBV6-4 to TRBJ2-7; D is unclear. Trimming took off 5 bases at V and 3 bases at J, with 11 bases between the two ends. The CDR3 runs 13 residues. CDR1 MRHNA and CDR2 SNTAGT come from the germline V gene.

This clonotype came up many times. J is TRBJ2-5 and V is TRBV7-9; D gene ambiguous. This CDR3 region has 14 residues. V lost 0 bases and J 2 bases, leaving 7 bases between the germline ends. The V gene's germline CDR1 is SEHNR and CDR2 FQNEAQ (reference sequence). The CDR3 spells CASSLAVAQETQYF. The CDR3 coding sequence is TGTGCCAGCAGCTTAGCCGTGGCACAAGAGACCCAGTACTTC.

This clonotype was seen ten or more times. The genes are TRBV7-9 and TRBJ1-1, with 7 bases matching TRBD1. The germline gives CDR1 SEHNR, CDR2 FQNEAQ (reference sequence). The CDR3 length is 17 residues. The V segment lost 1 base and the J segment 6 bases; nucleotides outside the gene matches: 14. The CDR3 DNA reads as TGTGCCAGCAGCTTAGACGGCAGGGGGTCACGGGGCTCTGAAGCTTTCTTT. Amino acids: CASSLDGRGSRGSEAFF.

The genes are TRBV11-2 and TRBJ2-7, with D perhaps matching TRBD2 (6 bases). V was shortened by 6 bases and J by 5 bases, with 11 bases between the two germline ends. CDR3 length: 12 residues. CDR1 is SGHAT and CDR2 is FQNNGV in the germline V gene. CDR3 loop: CASRDGGNEQYV. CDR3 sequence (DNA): TGTGCCAGCAGGGATGGGGGGAACGAGCAGTACGTC.

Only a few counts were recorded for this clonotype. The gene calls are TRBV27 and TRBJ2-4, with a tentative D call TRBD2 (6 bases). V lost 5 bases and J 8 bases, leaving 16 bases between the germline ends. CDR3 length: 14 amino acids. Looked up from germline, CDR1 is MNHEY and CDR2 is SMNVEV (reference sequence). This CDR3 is CASSLGGVGDIQYF. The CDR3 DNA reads TGTGCCAGCAGTCTCGGAGGGGTTGGGGACATTCAGTACTTC.

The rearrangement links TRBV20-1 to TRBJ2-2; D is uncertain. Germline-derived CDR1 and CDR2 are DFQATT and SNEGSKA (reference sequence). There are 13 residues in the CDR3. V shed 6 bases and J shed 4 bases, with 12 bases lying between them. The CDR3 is CSAATLTTGELFF. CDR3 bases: TGCAGTGCCGCTACCTTGACCACCGGGGAGCTGTTTTTT.

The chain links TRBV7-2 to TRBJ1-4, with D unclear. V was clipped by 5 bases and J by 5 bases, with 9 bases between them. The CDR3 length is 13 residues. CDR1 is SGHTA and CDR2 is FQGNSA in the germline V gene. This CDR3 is CASSHLSNEKLFF. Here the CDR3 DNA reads TGTGCCAGCAGCCATCTCAGCAATGAAAAACTGTTTTTT.

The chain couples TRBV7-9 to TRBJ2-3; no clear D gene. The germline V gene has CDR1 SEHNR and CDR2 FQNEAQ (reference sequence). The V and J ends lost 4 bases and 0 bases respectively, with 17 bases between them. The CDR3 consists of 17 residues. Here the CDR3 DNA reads TGTGCCAGCAGCTATCTAGTCCCTCCACCTAGCACAGATACGCAGTATTTT. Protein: CASSYLVPPPSTDTQYF.

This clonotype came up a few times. The CDR3 region is CASSPTGGNTIYF. Here the CDR3 DNA reads TGTGCCAGCAGTCCGACAGGGGGAAACACCATATATTTT. V gene TRBV27 combines with J gene TRBJ1-3, with 7 bases fitting TRBD1. CDR1 and CDR2 (germline): MNHEY, SMNVEV (reference sequence). This CDR3 spans 13 amino acids. The trim removed 5 bases at V and 4 bases at J, leaving 2 bases unmatched.

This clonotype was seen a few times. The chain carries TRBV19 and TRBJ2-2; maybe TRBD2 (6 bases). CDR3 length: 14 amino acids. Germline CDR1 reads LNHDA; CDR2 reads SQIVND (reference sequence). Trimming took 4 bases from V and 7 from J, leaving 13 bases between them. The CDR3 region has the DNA TGTGCCAGTAGTACCCTAGCGATATACGGGGAGCTGTTTTTT. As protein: CASSTLAIYGELFF.

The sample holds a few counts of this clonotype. The CDR3 DNA follows: TGTGCCATCCCGGGCGGGCGGACCGGGGAGCTGTTTTTT. It is translated as CAIPGGRTGELFF. The chain joins TRBV2 to TRBJ2-2, with D perhaps TRBD2 (5 bases). V gave up 10 bases and J gave up 5 bases, with 14 bases separating them. CDR1 is SNHLY and CDR2 is FYNNEI in the germline V gene. This CDR3 is built from 13 residues.

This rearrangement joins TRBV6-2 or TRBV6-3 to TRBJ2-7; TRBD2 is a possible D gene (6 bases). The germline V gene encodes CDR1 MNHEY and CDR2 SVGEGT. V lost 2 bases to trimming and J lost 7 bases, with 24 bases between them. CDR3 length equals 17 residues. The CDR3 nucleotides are TGTGCCAGCAGTTACAATGTAGGAGCGGGCCAACCTCCGGAGCAGTACGTC. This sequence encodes CASSYNVGAGQPPEQYV.

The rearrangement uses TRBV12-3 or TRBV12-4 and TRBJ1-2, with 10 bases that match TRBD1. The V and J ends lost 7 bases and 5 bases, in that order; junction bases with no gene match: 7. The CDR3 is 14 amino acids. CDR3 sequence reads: CASKTGGGGYGYTF. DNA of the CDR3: TGTGCCAGCAAGACAGGGGGCGGTGGGTATGGCTACACCTTC.

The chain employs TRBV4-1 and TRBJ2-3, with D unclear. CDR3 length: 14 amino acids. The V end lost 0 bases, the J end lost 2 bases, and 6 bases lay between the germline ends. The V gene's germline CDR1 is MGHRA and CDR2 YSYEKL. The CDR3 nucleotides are TGCGCCAGCAGCCAAGAATCTGTCACAGATACGCAGTATTTT. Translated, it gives CASSQESVTDTQYF.

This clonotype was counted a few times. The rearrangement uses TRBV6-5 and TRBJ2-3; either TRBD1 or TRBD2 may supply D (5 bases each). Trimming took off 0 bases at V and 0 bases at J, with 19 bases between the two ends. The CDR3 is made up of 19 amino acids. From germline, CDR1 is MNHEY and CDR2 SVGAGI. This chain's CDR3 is CASSYSWDVIYLSTDTQYF. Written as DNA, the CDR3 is TGTGCCAGCAGTTACTCGTGGGACGTAATATACCTTAGCACAGATACGCAGTATTTT.

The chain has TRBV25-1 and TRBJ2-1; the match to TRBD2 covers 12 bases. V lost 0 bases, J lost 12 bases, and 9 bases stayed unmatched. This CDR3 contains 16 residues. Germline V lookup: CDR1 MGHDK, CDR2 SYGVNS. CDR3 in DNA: TGTGCCAGCAGTGAATACTGGACTAGCGGGGTGGAAGGGCAGTTCTTC. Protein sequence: CASSEYWTSGVEGQFF.

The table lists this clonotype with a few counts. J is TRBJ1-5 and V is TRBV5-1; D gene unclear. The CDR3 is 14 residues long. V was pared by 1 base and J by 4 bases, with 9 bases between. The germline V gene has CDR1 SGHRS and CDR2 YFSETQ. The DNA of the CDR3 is TGCGCCAGCAGCTTGTACGCAGGTAATCAGCCCCAGCATTTT. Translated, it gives CASSLYAGNQPQHF.

The CDR3 region has the DNA TGTGCCAGCAGCTTAGACCCTAGCGGGGGGTCCATTACTCCGAATAGCACAGATACGCAGTATTTT. This translates into CASSLDPSGGSITPNSTDTQYF. The chain employs TRBV7-9 and TRBJ2-3, with TRBD2 matching over 11 bases. The CDR3 consists of 22 residues. The germline gives CDR1 SEHNR, CDR2 FQNEAQ (reference sequence). The junction had 18 bases not matched to a gene; V was cut back by 1 base and J by 0 bases.

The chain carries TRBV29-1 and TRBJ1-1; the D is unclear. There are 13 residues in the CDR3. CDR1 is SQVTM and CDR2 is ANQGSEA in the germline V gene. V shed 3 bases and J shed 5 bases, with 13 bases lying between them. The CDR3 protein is CSVESGRGTEAFF. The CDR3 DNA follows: TGCAGCGTTGAGTCCGGTCGTGGGACTGAAGCTTTCTTT.

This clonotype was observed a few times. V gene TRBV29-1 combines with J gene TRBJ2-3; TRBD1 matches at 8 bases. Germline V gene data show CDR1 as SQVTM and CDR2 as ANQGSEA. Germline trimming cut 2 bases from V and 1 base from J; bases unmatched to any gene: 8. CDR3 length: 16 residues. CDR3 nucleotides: TGCAGCGTTGAATGGTTTGGGACAGGTGGCACAGATACGCAGTATTTT. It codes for CSVEWFGTGGTDTQYF.

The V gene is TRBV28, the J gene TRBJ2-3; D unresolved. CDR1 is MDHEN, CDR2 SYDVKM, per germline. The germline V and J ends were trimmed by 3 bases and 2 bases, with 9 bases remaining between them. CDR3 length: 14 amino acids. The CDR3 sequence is CASSFRALTDTQYF. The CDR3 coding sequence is TGTGCCAGCAGTTTCCGGGCCCTCACAGATACGCAGTATTTT.

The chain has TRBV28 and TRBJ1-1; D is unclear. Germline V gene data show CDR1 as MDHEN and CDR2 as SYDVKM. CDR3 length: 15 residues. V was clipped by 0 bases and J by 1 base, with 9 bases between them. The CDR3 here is CASSLWAERNTEAFF. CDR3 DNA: TGTGCCAGCAGTTTATGGGCAGAAAGGAACACTGAAGCTTTCTTT.

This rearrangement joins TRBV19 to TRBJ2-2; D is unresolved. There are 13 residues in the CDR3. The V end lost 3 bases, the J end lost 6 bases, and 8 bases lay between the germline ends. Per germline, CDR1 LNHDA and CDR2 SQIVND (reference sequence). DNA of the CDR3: TGTGCCAGTAGTATTGGGGTCCCCGGGGAGCTGTTTTTT. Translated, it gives CASSIGVPGELFF. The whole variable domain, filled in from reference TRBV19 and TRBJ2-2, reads DGGITQSPKYLFRKEGQNVTLSCEQNLNHDAMYWYRQDPGQGLRLIYYSQIVNDFQKGDIAEGYSVSREKKESFPLTVTSAQKNPTAFYLCASSIGVPGELFFGEGSRLTVL.

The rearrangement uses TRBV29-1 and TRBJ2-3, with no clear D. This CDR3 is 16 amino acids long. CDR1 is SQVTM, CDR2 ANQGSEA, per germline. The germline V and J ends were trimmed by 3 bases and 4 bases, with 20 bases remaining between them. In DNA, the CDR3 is TGCAGCGTTGATGCCTCGGGTTTGGGCCGGGCAGATACGCAGTATTTT. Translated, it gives CSVDASGLGRADTQYF.

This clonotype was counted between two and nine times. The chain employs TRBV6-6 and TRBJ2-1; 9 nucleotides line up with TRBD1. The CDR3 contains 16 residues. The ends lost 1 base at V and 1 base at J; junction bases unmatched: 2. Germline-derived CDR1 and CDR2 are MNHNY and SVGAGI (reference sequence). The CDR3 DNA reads TGTGCCAGCAGTTACTACGGACAGGGGTCCTACAATGAGCAGTTCTTC. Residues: CASSYYGQGSYNEQFF.

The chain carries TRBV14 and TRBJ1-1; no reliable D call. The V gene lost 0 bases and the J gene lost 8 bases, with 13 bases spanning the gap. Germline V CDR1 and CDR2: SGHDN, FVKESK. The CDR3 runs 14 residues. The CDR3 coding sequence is TGTGCCAGCAGCCAAGAAGACTACCCGTTGGAAGCTTTCTTT. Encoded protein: CASSQEDYPLEAFF.